What follows are 14 T cell receptor beta chains derived from one specimen sequenced in a study of T-cell reconstitution after alpha-beta-depleted transplantation in children. TCRbeta library preparation incorporated unique molecular identifiers. TCRdb independently ran MiXCR on the PCR reads; one entry per CDR3 protein. The sample carries about 120,000 distinct CDR3 sequences, around 10% recorded once. Sample: PBMCs from the stem cell graft donor, taken from the stem cell graft. All receptors derive from a human donor who donated a stem cell graft to a child with acute lymphoblastic leukemia.

At least ten counts were recorded for this clonotype. The rearrangement joins TRBV7-2 to TRBJ2-7; 11 bases are shared with TRBD2. Germline CDR1 reads SGHTA; CDR2 reads FQGNSA. Germline trimming cut 5 bases from V and 6 bases from J; bases unmatched to any gene: 15. The CDR3 is made up of 17 amino acids. CDR3 sequence (DNA): TGTGCCAGCAGCCCGAACACTAGCGGGAGAAATTGGGGCGAGCAGTACTTC. Amino acids: CASSPNTSGRNWGEQYF.

This clonotype came up many times. The J gene is TRBJ2-1, the V gene TRBV11-2; TRBD2 matches 7 bases. The V gene end was trimmed by 1 base and the J gene end by 2 bases; junction bases not matched to a gene: 5. CDR1 SGHAT and CDR2 FQNNGV come from the germline V gene. The CDR3 is 16 residues long. The CDR3 bases are TGTGCCAGCAGCTTAGGTGGCGGGAGAACCTACAATGAGCAGTTCTTC. The encoded protein is CASSLGGGRTYNEQFF.

Ten or more counts support this clonotype. The chain recombines TRBV15 with TRBJ2-3; D unresolved. Trimming shortened V by 0 bases and J by 3 bases, and 13 bases separated the two germline ends. CDR3 length: 16 amino acids. CDR1 and CDR2 (germline): LNHNV, YYDKDF (reference sequence). CDR3 DNA sequence: TGTGCCACCAGCAGAGAATTAACGAAAAGAACAGATACGCAGTATTTT. It translates to CATSRELTKRTDTQYF.

This clonotype was recorded at least ten times. The chain uses TRBV4-1 and TRBJ2-7; either TRBD1 or TRBD2 may supply D (5 bases each). This CDR3 is 15 amino acids long. V lost 1 base and J 2 bases, leaving 12 bases between the germline ends. Looked up from germline, CDR1 is MGHRA and CDR2 is YSYEKL. The CDR3 DNA follows: TGCGCCAGCAGCCAAGCCCAGGGAGTCCCCTACGAGCAGTACTTC. Translated: CASSQAQGVPYEQYF.

This rearrangement joins TRBV7-6 to TRBJ2-2; D possibly corresponds to TRBD2 (6 bases). The germline V and J ends were trimmed by 5 bases and 2 bases, with 15 bases remaining between them. This CDR3 region has 16 residues. Germline assignment: CDR1 SGHVS and CDR2 FNYEAQ. CDR3 bases: TGTGCCAGCAGCCCATCAGTCGGGAGTAACACCGGGGAGCTGTTTTTT. As protein: CASSPSVGSNTGELFF.

This clonotype was seen many times. The V gene is TRBV7-9, the J gene TRBJ2-5, with TRBD2 identical over 8 bases. J lost 3 bases, V lost 2 bases, and 5 bases had no gene match. Germline assignment: CDR1 SEHNR and CDR2 FQNEAQ (reference sequence). There are 15 residues in the CDR3. This chain's CDR3 is CASSLYGGEEETQYF. The CDR3 DNA sequence: TGTGCCAGCAGCTTATACGGGGGGGAAGAAGAGACCCAGTACTTC. The full variable domain, completed using reference TRBV7-9 and TRBJ2-5, is DTGVSQNPRHKITKRGQNVTFRCDPISEHNRLYWYRQTLGQGPEFLTYFQNEAQLEKSRLLSDRFSAERPKGSFSTLEIQRTEQGDSAMYLCASSLYGGEEETQYFGPGTRLLVL.

The sample holds a few counts of this clonotype. In DNA form, the CDR3 reads TGTGCCAGCAGCCAAGAGGAGACCTCCTACGAGCAGTACTTC. Translating gives CASSQEETSYEQYF. The V call is TRBV3-1, the J call TRBJ2-7; D not resolved. CDR3 length equals 14 residues. V lost 0 bases, J lost 0 bases, and 6 bases lay in between. Per germline, CDR1 LGHDT and CDR2 YNNKEL (reference sequence).

This clonotype was found many times. The rearrangement joins TRBV6-5 to TRBJ1-3; TRBD1 might be the D (5 bases). V lost 2 bases and J 3 bases, leaving 11 bases between the germline ends. This CDR3 is 15 amino acids long. Germline CDR1 is MNHEY and CDR2 is SVGAGI. For the CDR3, the DNA is TGTGCCAGCAGTTACGCAGGGCAACGTGGAAACACCATATATTTT. It specifies CASSYAGQRGNTIYF.

This clonotype was seen many times. V and J are TRBV18 and TRBJ2-5, with D possibly being TRBD2 (5 bases). This CDR3 is built from 13 residues. Germline V gene lookup returns CDR1 KGHSH and CDR2 LQKENI. V was cut by 2 bases and J by 2 bases, with 6 bases left in between. The CDR3 DNA reads TGTGCCAGCTCACCAGGACTTCAAGAGACCCAGTACTTC. Protein product: CASSPGLQETQYF.

This clonotype came up many times. The chain joins TRBV12-3 or TRBV12-4 to TRBJ1-4; TRBD1 agrees at 10 bases. V dropped 6 bases and J dropped 4; count of bases not matched to a gene: 5. The CDR3 is made up of 15 amino acids. The CDR3 sequence is CASRTGGGRNEKLFF. The CDR3 region has the DNA TGTGCCAGCAGGACAGGGGGCGGACGTAATGAAAAACTGTTTTTT.

This clonotype was counted many times. The V call is TRBV6-5, the J call TRBJ2-3, with 10 bases lining up with TRBD1. CDR1 MNHEY and CDR2 SVGAGI come from the germline V gene. V shed 6 bases and J 4 bases; nucleotides not matched to a gene: 10. The CDR3 spans 16 residues. The CDR3: CASSRRQGALADTQYF. The CDR3 coding sequence is TGTGCCAGCAGCCGAAGACAGGGGGCCTTGGCAGATACGCAGTATTTT.

This clonotype has a count of ten or more. The chain recombines TRBV9 with TRBJ1-2; tentative D call: TRBD1 (5 bases). Germline lookup yields CDR1 SGDLS and CDR2 YYNGEE. This CDR3 has 12 residues. With 4 bases removed from V and 5 bases from J, the gap between germline ends came to 9 bases. CDR3 sequence reads: CASSTDRYGYTF. The CDR3 DNA follows: TGTGCCAGCAGCACCGACAGATATGGCTACACCTTC.

This clonotype was counted at least ten times. V is TRBV5-1 and J is TRBJ2-5, with 11 positions matching TRBD2. The CDR3 covers 16 residues. CDR1 and CDR2 (germline): SGHRS, YFSETQ. V was pared by 0 bases and J by 4 bases, with 5 bases of the junction left unmatched. The CDR3 here is CASSLGPSGGRETQYF. For the CDR3, the DNA is TGCGCCAGCAGCTTGGGCCCTAGCGGGGGGCGAGAGACCCAGTACTTC. Filled out from reference TRBV5-1 and TRBJ2-5, the complete variable domain reads KAGVTQTPRYLIKTRGQQVTLSCSPISGHRSVSWYQQTPGQGLQFLFEYFSETQRNKGNFPGRFSGRQFSNSRSEMNVSTLELGDSALYLCASSLGPSGGRETQYFGPGTRLLVL.

This clonotype has at least ten counts. The CDR3 loop reads CASSYDGSFRDTQYF. CDR3 bases: TGTGCCAGCAGTTACGACGGTAGCTTTCGGGATACGCAGTATTTT. This chain links TRBV6-6 with TRBJ2-3, with D uncertain. This CDR3 region has 15 residues. From germline, CDR1 is MNHNY and CDR2 SVGAGI (reference sequence). V gave up 2 bases and J gave up 6 bases, with 15 bases separating them.